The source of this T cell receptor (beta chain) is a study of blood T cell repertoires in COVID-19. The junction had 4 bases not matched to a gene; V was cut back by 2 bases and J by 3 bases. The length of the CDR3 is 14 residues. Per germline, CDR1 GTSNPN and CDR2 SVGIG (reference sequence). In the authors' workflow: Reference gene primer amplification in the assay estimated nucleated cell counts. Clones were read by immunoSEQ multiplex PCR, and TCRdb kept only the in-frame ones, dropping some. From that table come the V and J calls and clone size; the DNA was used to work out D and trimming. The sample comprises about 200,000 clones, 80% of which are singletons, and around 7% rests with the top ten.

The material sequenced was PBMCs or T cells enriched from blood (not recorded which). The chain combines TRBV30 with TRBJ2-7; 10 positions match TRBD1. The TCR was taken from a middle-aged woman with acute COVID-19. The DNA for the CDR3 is TGTGCCTGGAGTAGGGGGACAGGGGTCTACGAGCAGTACTTC. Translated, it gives CAWSRGTGVYEQYF. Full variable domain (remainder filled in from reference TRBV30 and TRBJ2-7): SQTIHQWPATLVQPVGSPLSLECTVEGTSNPNLYWYRQAAGRGLQLLFYSVGIGQISSEVPQNLSASRPQDRQFILSSKKLLLSDSGFYLCAWSRGTGVYEQYFGPGTRLTVT.